This paragraph covers one T cell receptor (beta chain) sequence. Lesional scalp punch biopsies and peripheral blood were collected from alopecia areata patients. This specimen belongs to a study of CD8+ T cells in alopecia areata. The overall study: Treated patients were dosed with oral tofacitinib, taking 5 to 10 mg twice daily.

Extracted from the samples, RNA was reverse transcribed into cDNA to serve as the sequencing template. Clones were sequenced by immunoSEQ multiplex PCR, and TCRdb holds only the in-frame ones, with some missing. The data contain about 140,000 clones, about 47% of them singletons. The CDR3 length is 18 residues. CDR1 and CDR2 (germline): SEHNR, FQNEAQ (reference sequence). The V and J ends lost 5 bases and 1 base respectively, with 21 bases between them. The receptor's source is a human donor with alopecia areata. Sequences were derived from CD4+ T cells sorted from blood, sampled at week 0. The chain links TRBV7-9 to TRBJ2-1; maybe TRBD2 (5 bases). DNA for the CDR3: TGTGCCAGCAGCCTACTGGGTCTCGCGGGCCGATCCTACAATGAGCAGTTCTTC. Protein: CASSLLGLAGRSYNEQFF. Full variable domain (rest looked up from reference TRBV7-9 and TRBJ2-1): DTGVSQNPRHKITKRGQNVTFRCDPISEHNRLYWYRQTLGQGPEFLTYFQNEAQLEKSRLLSDRFSAERPKGSFSTLEIQRTEQGDSAMYLCASSLLGLAGRSYNEQFFGPGTRLTVL.